The 26 T cell receptor beta chains presented below share a single source sample, sequenced in a study of blood T cell repertoires in COVID-19. Assay: immunoSEQ multiplex PCR; the TCRdb copy retains only in-frame clones and omits some. The repertoire holds over 200,000 clones, with over 75% as singletons. Sample: peripheral blood. Receptors were obtained from a woman aged 40 to 55 with acute or convalescent COVID-19.

The table lists this clone with a few counts. CDR3: CASSVAPGQGSGNTIYF. CDR3 nucleotide sequence: TGTGCCAGCAGCGTAGCACCGGGACAGGGCTCTGGAAACACCATATATTTT. The rearrangement links TRBV9 to TRBJ1-3; TRBD1 aligns across 9 bases. Germline assignment: CDR1 SGDLS and CDR2 YYNGEE. The trim removed 0 bases at V and 0 bases at J, leaving 4 bases unmatched. The CDR3 extends over 17 amino acids.

The rearrangement uses TRBV30 and TRBJ2-1; TRBD2 aligns across 13 bases. Germline CDR1 is GTSNPN and CDR2 is SVGIG (reference sequence). This CDR3 region has 17 residues. V gave up 4 bases and J gave up 0 bases; unmatched junction bases: 6. This CDR3 is CAWKGLAGRSSYNEQFF. The CDR3 nucleotides are TGTGCCTGGAAGGGACTAGCGGGGCGAAGCTCCTACAATGAGCAGTTCTTC.

This chain uses TRBV5-1 with TRBJ1-2, with TRBD1 as a possible D gene (5 bases). The CDR3 runs 12 residues. Germline V gene lookup returns CDR1 SGHRS and CDR2 YFSETQ. Between the trimmed V and J ends, which lost 5 bases and 5 bases, there was a span of 10 bases. The CDR3 region has the DNA TGCGCCAGCAGGGCAGGGCGTTATGGCTACACCTTC. It translates to CASRAGRYGYTF.

The V and J genes are TRBV7-6 and TRBJ2-2; D might be TRBD1 (5 bases). The CDR3 length is 16 residues. V gave up 1 base and J gave up 0 bases, with 9 bases separating them. In germline, CDR1 is SGHVS, CDR2 FNYEAQ. CDR3 in amino acids: CASSLESGTNTGELFF. DNA of the CDR3: TGTGCCAGCAGCTTAGAGTCAGGGACGAACACCGGGGAGCTGTTTTTT.

The rearrangement uses TRBV12-3 or TRBV12-4 and TRBJ2-1, with D possibly matching TRBD1 (5 bases). Trimming removed 3 bases from V and 6 bases from J, with 9 bases in between. The CDR3 totals 13 residues. The CDR3 nucleotides read TGTGCCAGCAGTTTCTCAGGGCTCAATGAGCAGTTCTTC. Encoded protein: CASSFSGLNEQFF.

The chain links TRBV27 to TRBJ1-2; D unclear. Germline lookup yields CDR1 MNHEY and CDR2 SMNVEV (reference sequence). V was pared by 4 bases and J by 7 bases, with 10 bases between. The CDR3 loop spans 12 amino acids. CDR3: CASSSVGGGYTF. CDR3 nucleotides: TGTGCCAGCAGTTCCGTCGGTGGTGGCTACACCTTC.

The count of this clone is one. The chain links TRBV4-1 to TRBJ1-2, with D perhaps matching TRBD1 (6 bases). The V gene lost 4 bases and the J gene lost 8 bases, with 17 bases spanning the gap. The germline CDR1 and CDR2 sequences are MGHRA and YSYEKL. The CDR3 is 14 residues long. Here the CDR3 DNA reads TGCGCCAGCAGCCGAGCCGGGGGGCAAGCGGGCTACACCTTC. The encoded protein is CASSRAGGQAGYTF.

The chain recombines TRBV15 with TRBJ2-5, with TRBD1 matching 7 bases. Germline V CDR1 and CDR2: LNHNV, YYDKDF (reference sequence). The CDR3 covers 18 residues. The V segment lost 5 bases and the J segment 0 bases; nucleotides outside the gene matches: 15. The CDR3 here is CATSPKGGLAWYQETQYF. The CDR3 DNA follows: TGTGCCACCAGCCCGAAAGGGGGCCTTGCGTGGTACCAAGAGACCCAGTACTTC.

This chain links TRBV7-8 with TRBJ1-3; a weak D match, TRBD1 (5 bases). The V gene's germline CDR1 is SGHVS and CDR2 FQNEAQ. V shed 2 bases and J shed 4 bases, with 15 bases lying between them. The CDR3 is made up of 16 amino acids. The CDR3 DNA is TGTGCCAGCAGCTTACGACAGAGAACCTGGGGAAACACCATATATTTT. Amino acid sequence: CASSLRQRTWGNTIYF. Filled out from reference TRBV7-8 and TRBJ1-3, the complete variable domain reads GAGVSQSPRYKVAKRGQDVALRCDPISGHVSLFWYQQALGQGPEFLTYFQNEAQLDKSGLPSDRFFAERPEGSVSTLKIQRTQQEDSAVYLCASSLRQRTWGNTIYFGEGSWLTVV.

The chain uses TRBV18 and TRBJ2-3; D is perhaps TRBD2 (6 bases). Trimming shortened V by 8 bases and J by 6 bases, and 21 bases separated the two germline ends. The CDR3 is 15 amino acids. Per germline, CDR1 KGHSH and CDR2 LQKENI. DNA for the CDR3: TGTGCCAGCCAACCCGGGACTTTAGCTTTGGATACGCAGTATTTT. Translated: CASQPGTLALDTQYF.

This chain uses TRBV4-1 with TRBJ2-4; 9 bases are a match to TRBD1. Germline CDR1 reads MGHRA; CDR2 reads YSYEKL. This CDR3 comprises 15 residues. V was clipped by 4 bases and J by 1 base; unmatched bases: 2. CDR3 sequence: CASSLGQGAKNIQYF. In DNA form, the CDR3 reads TGCGCCAGCAGCCTCGGACAGGGGGCCAAAAACATTCAGTACTTC.

The chain recombines TRBV7-9 with TRBJ1-2; D is possibly TRBD1 (5 bases). Trimming took 4 bases from V and 8 from J, leaving 11 bases between them. Germline V lookup: CDR1 SEHNR, CDR2 FQNEAQ (reference sequence). The CDR3 runs to 12 residues. The CDR3 loop reads CASSSGGVGYTF. CDR3 DNA sequence: TGTGCCAGCAGCTCGGGAGGGGTCGGCTACACCTTC.

The V and J genes are TRBV24-1 and TRBJ1-2, with 8 bases lining up with TRBD1. J lost 4 bases, V lost 7 bases, and 4 bases had no gene match. CDR3 size: 13 residues. Looked up from germline, CDR1 is KGHDR and CDR2 is SFDVKD. The CDR3: CATSGGQGYGYTF. In DNA form, the CDR3 reads TGTGCCACCAGCGGAGGACAGGGCTATGGCTACACCTTC.

The chain joins TRBV10-1 to TRBJ2-2, with D perhaps matching TRBD2 (5 bases). V lost 2 bases, J lost 6 bases, and 13 bases lay in between. Per the germline V gene, CDR1 is WNHNN and CDR2 is SYGVQD (reference sequence). This CDR3 is built from 15 residues. The CDR3 sequence is CASSETARAAGELFF. The CDR3 DNA follows: TGCGCCAGCAGTGAGACAGCGAGGGCCGCCGGGGAGCTGTTTTTT.

This chain joins TRBV3-1 (or the pseudogene TRBV3-2) and TRBJ1-1, with 7 bases fitting TRBD1. CDR3 size: 17 residues. V was pared by 1 base and J by 0 bases, with 8 bases of the junction left unmatched. The V gene's germline CDR1 is LGHDT and CDR2 YNNKEL (reference sequence). CDR3 bases: TGTGCCAGCAGCCAAGCCTACAGGGGACCCCTGAACACTGAAGCTTTCTTT. Translating gives CASSQAYRGPLNTEAFF.

This sequence joins TRBV20-1 and TRBJ1-1, with TRBD1 as a possible D gene (5 bases). Germline V gene data show CDR1 as DFQATT and CDR2 as SNEGSKA (reference sequence). Trimming stripped 1 base from V and 6 bases from J, with 6 bases between. This CDR3 is 11 amino acids long. For the CDR3, the DNA is TGCAGTGCTAGAGGCAGGGCTGAAGCTTTCTTT. Translated: CSARGRAEAFF.

The J gene is TRBJ1-1, the V gene TRBV12-5; 7 bases line up with TRBD1. The V segment lost 2 bases and the J segment 4 bases; nucleotides outside the gene matches: 4. From germline, CDR1 is LGHNT and CDR2 FRNRAP. The CDR3 loop spans 14 amino acids. CDR3 nucleotide sequence: TGTGCTAGTGGTTTGACTCGGACAGGCACTGAAGCTTTCTTT. This encodes CASGLTRTGTEAFF. Combining the CDR3 with reference TRBV12-5 and TRBJ1-1 gives the whole variable domain DARVTQTPRHKVTEMGQEVTMRCQPILGHNTVFWYRQTMMQGLELLAYFRNRAPLDDSGMPKDRFSAEMPDATLATLKIQPSEPRDSAVYFCASGLTRTGTEAFFGQGTRLTVV.

The chain is built from TRBV5-5 and TRBJ2-5; the D gene is possibly TRBD1 (6 bases). Germline CDR1 and CDR2: SGHKS and YYEKEE (reference sequence). This CDR3 has 16 residues. The ends were cut back, 5 bases at V and 5 bases at J, with 22 bases in the middle. CDR3 in DNA: TGTGCCAGCAGAGCCCCAGGACAGATACTAGGGGAGACCCAGTACTTC. It specifies CASRAPGQILGETQYF.

The V call is TRBV11-3, the J call TRBJ2-1; TRBD2 is a possible D gene (5 bases). The CDR3 has 14 residues. Germline lookup yields CDR1 SGHNT and CDR2 YENEEA. V was cut by 5 bases and J by 5 bases, with 13 bases left in between. CDR3 loop: CASSPSPTHNEQFF. The CDR3 DNA sequence: TGTGCCAGCAGCCCTAGCCCTACCCACAATGAGCAGTTCTTC.

This clone was seen a single time. In DNA form, the CDR3 reads TGCGCCAGCAGCTTGGTGGGTAGCGGGGTTAATGAGCAGTTCTTC. Amino acid sequence: CASSLVGSGVNEQFF. The rearrangement links TRBV5-1 to TRBJ2-1; 8 bases line up with TRBD2. V dropped 0 bases and J dropped 7; count of bases not matched to a gene: 6. Germline CDR1 SGHRS, CDR2 YFSETQ. This CDR3 is 15 amino acids long. Supplemented by reference TRBV5-1 and TRBJ2-1, the full variable domain reads KAGVTQTPRYLIKTRGQQVTLSCSPISGHRSVSWYQQTPGQGLQFLFEYFSETQRNKGNFPGRFSGRQFSNSRSEMNVSTLELGDSALYLCASSLVGSGVNEQFFGPGTRLTVL.

This clone was observed once. The CDR3 DNA reads as TGCAGCGTTTATCAGGACAAGAACTATGGCTACACCTTC. Encoded protein: CSVYQDKNYGYTF. The chain is built from TRBV29-1 and TRBJ1-2; possibly TRBD1 for D (5 bases). Trimming took 5 bases from V and 2 from J, leaving 12 bases between them. Per the germline V gene, CDR1 is SQVTM and CDR2 is ANQGSEA. This CDR3 is 13 amino acids long.

V is TRBV21-1 and J is TRBJ1-3; TRBD1 is the table's D call, not checked against the DNA. TRBV21-1 is termed a pseudogene. This CDR3 is 15 amino acids long. Written as DNA, the CDR3 is TGTGCCAGCTGGGCCATAACAGACTCTGGAAACACCATATATTTT. Encoded protein: CASWAITDSGNTIYF.

A single count supports this clone. The genes are TRBV12-3 or TRBV12-4 and TRBJ1-1, with D perhaps matching TRBD1 (5 bases). The V and J ends lost 6 bases and 13 bases respectively, with 18 bases between them. CDR3 size: 12 residues. The CDR3 DNA reads TGTGCCAGCAGCCTGCTTCGGGGGATTGATTTCTTT. It encodes CASSLLRGIDFF.

The gene calls are TRBV28 and TRBJ1-4; 8 bases line up with TRBD1. CDR1 is MDHEN and CDR2 is SYDVKM in the germline V gene. V shed 5 bases, J shed 2 bases, and the junction held 4 bases outside the gene matches. The CDR3 runs 15 residues. The CDR3 bases are TGTGCCAGCAGTCCAGGGGGCCGGACTAATGAAAAACTGTTTTTT. This codes for CASSPGGRTNEKLFF.

The rearrangement joins TRBV12-5 to TRBJ2-2, with D unclear. V was trimmed by 1 base and J by 6 bases, leaving 6 bases between them. This CDR3 is 13 amino acids long. Germline V CDR1 and CDR2: LGHNT, FRNRAP. The CDR3, as DNA: TGTGCTAGTGGTTTGGCTACCGCCGGGGAGCTGTTTTTT. It translates to CASGLATAGELFF.

The chain links TRBV5-1 to TRBJ2-3; 13 bases are shared with TRBD2. The CDR3 runs 18 residues. The J segment lost 3 bases and the V segment lost 5 bases, leaving 12 bases of the junction unmatched. Per the germline V gene, CDR1 is SGHRS and CDR2 is YFSETQ. The CDR3 sequence is CASRGLAGDVGPTDTQYF. The DNA for the CDR3 is TGCGCCAGCAGAGGACTAGCGGGGGATGTGGGGCCTACAGATACGCAGTATTTT. The full variable domain, with the rest looked up from reference TRBV5-1 and TRBJ2-3, is KAGVTQTPRYLIKTRGQQVTLSCSPISGHRSVSWYQQTPGQGLQFLFEYFSETQRNKGNFPGRFSGRQFSNSRSEMNVSTLELGDSALYLCASRGLAGDVGPTDTQYFGPGTRLTVL.